Following are 3 T cell receptor beta chains from one sample sequenced in a study of CD8 T cells in Susac syndrome. RNA, at roughly 0.5 to 1 ug, was reverse transcribed with random hexamers. TCRdb redid the calling of the immunoSEQ multiplex PCR reads with MiXCR, one entry per CDR3 protein. The sample holds some 150,000 distinct CDR3 sequences; 94% are singletons and the top ten take around 0.29%. The material sequenced was CD8+ T cells from PBMCs. The receptors come from a human donor in good health.

This chain joins TRBV5-6 and TRBJ2-7; D may correspond to TRBD1 or TRBD2 (5 bases each). Trimming cost V 4 bases and J 2 bases, with 22 bases left between them. The germline CDR1 and CDR2 sequences are SGHDT and YYEEEE. The CDR3 is 17 residues long. The CDR3 bases are TGTGCCAGCAGCCTTACCCCCGCAGGGAGTAGAGCCTACGAGCAGTACTTC. This gives the protein CASSLTPAGSRAYEQYF.

The V call is TRBV24-1, the J call TRBJ2-3; 9 bases line up with TRBD1. Germline values: CDR1 KGHDR, CDR2 SFDVKD. Germline trimming cut 4 bases from V and 2 bases from J; bases unmatched to any gene: 3. The CDR3 extends over 15 amino acids. CDR3 residues: CATSDRDRATDTQYF. The DNA of the CDR3 is TGTGCCACCAGTGACCGGGACAGGGCCACAGATACGCAGTATTTT.

The CDR3 DNA sequence: TGTGCCAGCAGTCGAACAGAGGGTGCCTACAATGAGCAGTTCTTC. It translates to CASSRTEGAYNEQFF. The rearrangement joins TRBV6-5 to TRBJ2-1, with a tentative D call TRBD2 (5 bases). Germline CDR1 reads MNHEY; CDR2 reads SVGAGI. This CDR3 has 15 amino acids. The V end was cut by 5 bases, the J end by 2 bases, with 13 bases between.